A single sample is the source of the 2 T cell receptor beta chains below, sequenced in a study of cytomegalovirus exposure and HLA in healthy donors. The protocol was immunoSEQ multiplex PCR, while the TCRdb copy is restricted to in-frame clones and leaves out a portion. The repertoire includes 150,000 to 250,000 clones, about 81% of them detected once, and over 0.95% sits in the top ten. The sequencing sample was made of PBMCs. All receptors come from a woman in her thirties in good health and CMV-seronegative.

In DNA form, the CDR3 reads TGTGCCAGCAGCTTAGACAGGGAGACCCAGTACTTC. It translates to CASSLDRETQYF. The chain is built from TRBV7-2 and TRBJ2-5; the D gene is possibly TRBD1 (5 bases). CDR1 is SGHTA and CDR2 is FQGNSA in the germline V gene. The CDR3 spans 12 residues. V was trimmed by 1 base and J by 5 bases, leaving 5 bases between them.

A single count supports this clone. The genes are TRBV28 and TRBJ1-2; D call uncertain. Germline-derived CDR1 and CDR2 are MDHEN and SYDVKM. This CDR3 contains 13 residues. The V and J ends lost 4 bases and 2 bases respectively, with 8 bases between them. As DNA, the CDR3 is TGTGCCAGCAGTTCAACAGCAAACTATGGCTACACCTTC. It is translated as CASSSTANYGYTF.